This TCR beta chain comes out of a study of CD8 T cells in Susac syndrome. The germline gives CDR1 PRHDT, CDR2 FYEKMQ (reference sequence). V was pared by 5 bases and J by 8 bases, with 8 bases of the junction left unmatched. There are 14 residues in the CDR3. It was with random hexamers that 0.5 to 1 ug RNA was reverse transcribed. Via MiXCR, TCRdb re-called the immunoSEQ multiplex PCR reads, giving one row per CDR3 protein. The sample holds about 150,000 distinct CDR3 sequences, 92% seen once. This chain joins TRBV13 and TRBJ1-4, with 7 bases identical to TRBD1. The sequence was collected from a human donor in good health. Sequenced material: CD4+ T cells from PBMCs. The CDR3 is CASSRRQGYEKLFF. The CDR3 DNA reads as TGTGCCAGCAGCCGCCGACAGGGTTACGAAAAACTGTTTTTT. Supplemented by reference TRBV13 and TRBJ1-4, the full variable domain reads AAGVIQSPRHLIKEKRETATLKCYPIPRHDTVYWYQQGPGQDPQFLISFYEKMQSDKGSIPDRFSAQQFSDYHSELNMSSLELGDSALYFCASSRRQGYEKLFFGSGTQLSVL.